This is a list of T cell receptor beta chains from one sample in a study of prognosis after radiotherapy for stage I lung cancer. TCRdb used MiXCR to reprocess the multiplex PCR reads, holding one entry per CDR3 protein. Of 15,000 to 20,000 distinct CDR3 sequences in the sample, around two fifths are singletons; the top ten hold about two fifths. Specimen: PBMCs, collected before or after stereotactic body radiation therapy (not recorded which). These receptors all stem from a donor at least 50 years old with non-small cell lung cancer. Both conserved end residues are part of each CDR3. The order of the fields is CDR3 protein, CDR3 DNA, clone size, J gene, V gene, D gene. D genes are given only for firm matches. A clone size is listed for some rows: how often the clone was seen (once, few, many), or a class if it is expanded.

CDR3aa: CASSETSQQWPQHF
CDR3nt: TGCGCCAGCAGTGAGACCTCCCAACAATGGCCCCAGCATTTT
abundance: NA
j_gene: TRBJ1-5
v_gene: TRBV10-2
d_gene: NA

CDR3aa: CASSGFLRYSPLHF
CDR3nt: TGTGCCAGCAGTGGATTCTTACGGTATTCACCCCTCCACTTT
abundance: once
j_gene: TRBJ1-6
v_gene: TRBV6-1
d_gene: NA

CDR3aa: CASNGQAYGTQYF
CDR3nt: TGTGCCAGCAACGGCCAGGCGTACGGTACGCAGTATTTT
abundance: many
j_gene: TRBJ2-3
v_gene: TRBV7-2
d_gene: NA

CDR3aa: CASSQTGIGGELFF
CDR3nt: TGCGCCAGCAGCCAGACGGGTATCGGCGGGGAGCTGTTTTTT
abundance: NA
j_gene: TRBJ2-2
v_gene: TRBV4-1
d_gene: NA

CDR3aa: CASSLGANSPLHF
CDR3nt: TGTGCCAGCAGCTTAGGAGCTAATTCACCCCTCCACTTT
abundance: many
j_gene: TRBJ1-6
v_gene: TRBV11-2
d_gene: NA

CDR3aa: CASSFQGGEGYTF
CDR3nt: TGCGCCAGCAGCTTTCAGGGGGGAGAAGGCTACACCTTC
abundance: medium-sized
j_gene: TRBJ1-2
v_gene: TRBV5-1
d_gene: TRBD1

CDR3aa: CASSPIGVYGYTF
CDR3nt: TGTGCCAGCAGTCCGATCGGGGTTTATGGCTACACCTTC
abundance: medium-sized
j_gene: TRBJ1-2
v_gene: TRBV27
d_gene: NA

CDR3aa: CASTSTESDPRELFF
CDR3nt: TGTGCCAGCACTTCGACCGAGTCAGATCCACGGGAGCTGTTTTTT
abundance: NA
j_gene: TRBJ2-2
v_gene: TRBV2
d_gene: NA

CDR3aa: CASSIVSGVNEQFF
CDR3nt: TGTGCCAGTAGTATCGTTAGCGGGGTCAATGAGCAGTTCTTC
abundance: many
j_gene: TRBJ2-1
v_gene: TRBV19
d_gene: TRBD2

CDR3aa: CASSFGGYEQYF
CDR3nt: TGTGCCAGCAGTTTTGGGGGCTACGAGCAGTACTTC
abundance: NA
j_gene: TRBJ2-7
v_gene: TRBV27
d_gene: NA

CDR3aa: CATSDRHLAGELFF
CDR3nt: TGTGCCACCAGTGATCGACATCTGGCCGGGGAGCTGTTTTTT
abundance: NA
j_gene: TRBJ2-2
v_gene: TRBV24-1
d_gene: NA

CDR3aa: CASSASGSYNEQFF
CDR3nt: TGTGCCAGCAGTGCTAGCGGGAGTTACAATGAGCAGTTCTTC
abundance: many
j_gene: TRBJ2-1
v_gene: TRBV28
d_gene: TRBD2

CDR3aa: CASSSRVATNEQFF
CDR3nt: TGTGCCAGCAGCAGCAGGGTGGCGACCAATGAGCAGTTCTTC
abundance: few
j_gene: TRBJ2-1
v_gene: TRBV5-4
d_gene: NA

CDR3aa: CASTKLFSTDTQYF
CDR3nt: TGTGCCAGCACCAAATTATTCAGCACAGATACGCAGTATTTT
abundance: NA
j_gene: TRBJ2-3
v_gene: TRBV27
d_gene: NA

CDR3aa: CASSFWRERQQYF
CDR3nt: TGTGCCAGCAGCTTCTGGAGGGAAAGACAGCAGTACTTC
abundance: NA
j_gene: TRBJ2-7
v_gene: TRBV7-2
d_gene: NA

CDR3aa: CARSLDHYNEQFF
CDR3nt: TGTGCCAGAAGTTTGGACCACTACAATGAGCAGTTCTTC
abundance: NA
j_gene: TRBJ2-1
v_gene: TRBV27
d_gene: NA

CDR3aa: CSAPPPGRYLDEQYF
CDR3nt: TGCAGTGCTCCACCGCCAGGACGTTATCTGGACGAGCAGTACTTC
abundance: many
j_gene: TRBJ2-7
v_gene: TRBV20-1
d_gene: NA

CDR3aa: CASSPGLAEGDEQFF
CDR3nt: TGTGCCAGCAGCCCAGGACTAGCGGAGGGAGATGAGCAGTTCTTC
abundance: NA
j_gene: TRBJ2-1
v_gene: TRBV11-3
d_gene: TRBD2

CDR3aa: CASSFWTENTEAFF
CDR3nt: TGCGCCAGCAGCTTTTGGACAGAGAACACTGAAGCTTTCTTT
abundance: medium-sized
j_gene: TRBJ1-1
v_gene: TRBV5-1
d_gene: NA

CDR3aa: CASSFSLGGNYGYTF
CDR3nt: TGTGCCAGCAGCTTTTCCCTAGGGGGAAACTATGGCTACACCTTC
abundance: many
j_gene: TRBJ1-2
v_gene: TRBV5-6
d_gene: NA

CDR3aa: CAWSVQGWDRATDTQYF
CDR3nt: TGTGCCTGGAGTGTACAGGGGTGGGACAGGGCCACAGATACGCAGTATTTT
abundance: many
j_gene: TRBJ2-3
v_gene: TRBV30
d_gene: TRBD1

CDR3aa: CASSPTKNYEQYF
CDR3nt: TGTGCCAGCAGCCCCACCAAGAATTACGAGCAGTACTTC
abundance: NA
j_gene: TRBJ2-7
v_gene: TRBV11-2
d_gene: NA

CDR3aa: CSARRGGGRKPYEQYF
CDR3nt: TGCAGTGCTAGGAGGGGGGGCGGACGGAAGCCCTACGAGCAGTACTTC
abundance: many
j_gene: TRBJ2-7
v_gene: TRBV20-1
d_gene: NA

CDR3aa: CASSSRRALPLHF
CDR3nt: TGTGCCAGCAGTTCCCGCAGGGCTCTTCCCCTCCACTTT
abundance: medium-sized
j_gene: TRBJ1-6
v_gene: TRBV27
d_gene: NA

CDR3aa: CASSDRAPLPYNEQFF
CDR3nt: TGTGCCAGCAGTGACCGGGCTCCGCTTCCCTACAATGAGCAGTTCTTC
abundance: many
j_gene: TRBJ2-1
v_gene: TRBV6-1
d_gene: NA

CDR3aa: CSASFQGTEAFF
CDR3nt: TGCAGTGCTTCATTTCAGGGAACTGAAGCTTTCTTT
abundance: many
j_gene: TRBJ1-1
v_gene: TRBV20-1
d_gene: NA

CDR3aa: CASRRTREGDQPQHF
CDR3nt: TGTGCCAGCAGACGAACCAGGGAGGGAGATCAGCCCCAGCATTTT
abundance: many
j_gene: TRBJ1-5
v_gene: TRBV2
d_gene: NA

CDR3aa: CASSGRGSHGELFF
CDR3nt: TGTGCCAGCAGTGGGCGGGGGTCCCACGGGGAGCTGTTTTTT
abundance: many
j_gene: TRBJ2-2
v_gene: TRBV28
d_gene: TRBD2

CDR3aa: CASSLGPGGGEKLFF
CDR3nt: TGTGCCAGCAGCTTAGGCCCAGGGGGGGGTGAAAAACTGTTTTTT
abundance: many
j_gene: TRBJ1-4
v_gene: TRBV7-6
d_gene: TRBD1